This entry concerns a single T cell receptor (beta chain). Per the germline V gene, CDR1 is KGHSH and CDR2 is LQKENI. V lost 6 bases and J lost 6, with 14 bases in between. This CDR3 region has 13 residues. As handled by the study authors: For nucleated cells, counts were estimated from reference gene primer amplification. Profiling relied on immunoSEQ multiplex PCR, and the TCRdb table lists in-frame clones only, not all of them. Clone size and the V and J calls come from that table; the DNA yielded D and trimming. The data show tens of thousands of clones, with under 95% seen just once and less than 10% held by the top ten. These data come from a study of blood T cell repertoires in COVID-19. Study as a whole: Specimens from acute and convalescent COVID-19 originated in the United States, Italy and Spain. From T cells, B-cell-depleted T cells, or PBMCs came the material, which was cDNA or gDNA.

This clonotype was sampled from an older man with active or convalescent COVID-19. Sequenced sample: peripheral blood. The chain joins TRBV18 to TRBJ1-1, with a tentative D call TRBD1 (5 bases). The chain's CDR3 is CASSENIGAEAFF. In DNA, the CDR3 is TGTGCCAGCTCCGAGAACATAGGGGCTGAAGCTTTCTTT.